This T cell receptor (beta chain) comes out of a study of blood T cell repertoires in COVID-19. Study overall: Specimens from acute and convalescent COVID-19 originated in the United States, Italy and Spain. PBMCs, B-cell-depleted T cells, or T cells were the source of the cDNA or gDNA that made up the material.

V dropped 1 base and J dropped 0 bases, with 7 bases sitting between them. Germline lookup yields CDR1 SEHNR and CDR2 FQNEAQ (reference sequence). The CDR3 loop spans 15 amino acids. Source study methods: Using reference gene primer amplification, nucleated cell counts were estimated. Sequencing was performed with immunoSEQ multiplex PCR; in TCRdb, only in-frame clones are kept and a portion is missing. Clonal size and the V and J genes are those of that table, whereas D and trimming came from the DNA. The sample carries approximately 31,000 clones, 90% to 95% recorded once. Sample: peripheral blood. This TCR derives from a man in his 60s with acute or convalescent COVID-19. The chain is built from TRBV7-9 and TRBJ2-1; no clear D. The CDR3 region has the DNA TGTGCCAGCAGCTTAGGAGATAGCTCCTACAATGAGCAGTTCTTC. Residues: CASSLGDSSYNEQFF. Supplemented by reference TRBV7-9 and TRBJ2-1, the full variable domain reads DTGVSQNPRHKITKRGQNVTFRCDPISEHNRLYWYRQTLGQGPEFLTYFQNEAQLEKSRLLSDRFSAERPKGSFSTLEIQRTEQGDSAMYLCASSLGDSSYNEQFFGPGTRLTVL.